The next 27 T cell receptor beta chains were all read from a single sample in a study of T cell repertoires in cytomegalovirus infection. TCRdb re-analysed the reads in MiXCR, keeping a single row per CDR3 protein. The sample has approximately 74,000 distinct CDR3 sequences; approximately 42% are singletons. Which antigens these TCRs recognize remains unknown. The material sequenced was CD8+ T cells from cultured PBMCs, taken from culture after CMV antigen stimulation. These TCRs come from a human donor in good health (CMV status not recorded). Some clones in this sample may be carry-over from other donors' samples.

This clonotype was seen a few times. This chain uses TRBV5-4 with TRBJ2-7; 8 nucleotides align to TRBD2. Trimming cost V 0 bases and J 7 bases; bases outside gene matches: 6. This CDR3 region has 14 residues. Germline-derived CDR1 and CDR2 are SGHNT and YYREEE (reference sequence). The CDR3 spells CASSLGTSLREQYF. The CDR3 DNA sequence: TGTGCCAGCAGCTTGGGGACTAGCCTAAGGGAGCAGTACTTC.

This sequence joins TRBV27 and TRBJ2-1; D gene ambiguous. This CDR3 comprises 16 residues. Germline CDR1 reads MNHEY; CDR2 reads SMNVEV (reference sequence). V was pared by 6 bases and J by 0 bases, with 15 bases between. The CDR3 bases are TGTGCCAGCAGGATTAACACCCTGAGCTCCTACAATGAGCAGTTCTTC. It codes for CASRINTLSSYNEQFF.

There are many counts of this clonotype. The rearrangement joins TRBV5-4 to TRBJ1-5; a weak D match, TRBD1 (6 bases). The germline gives CDR1 SGHNT, CDR2 YYREEE (reference sequence). This CDR3 region has 18 residues. Trimming cost V 0 bases and J 0 bases, with 16 bases left between them. Here the CDR3 DNA reads TGTGCCAGCAGCTTGGGTGGGGGCAGGTGCTATAGCAATCAGCCCCAGCATTTT. Translation: CASSLGGGRCYSNQPQHF.

The chain employs TRBV4-1 and TRBJ2-5; D tentatively reads TRBD1 or TRBD2 (5 bases each). The CDR3 has 15 residues. The V gene's germline CDR1 is MGHRA and CDR2 YSYEKL. The germline V and J ends were trimmed by 4 bases and 4 bases, with 16 bases remaining between them. The CDR3 spells CASSPSGDPRETQYF. Written as DNA, the CDR3 is TGCGCCAGCAGCCCATCCGGGGACCCGCGAGAGACCCAGTACTTC.

The CDR3: CASSPVVGPNEKLFF. CDR3 DNA sequence: TGTGCCAGCAGCCCTGTGGTGGGCCCGAATGAAAAACTGTTTTTT. This chain links TRBV7-6 with TRBJ1-4; D unresolved. The CDR3 length is 15 residues. Trimming shortened V by 5 bases and J by 5 bases, and 15 bases separated the two germline ends. CDR1 is SGHVS, CDR2 FNYEAQ, per germline.

The chain recombines TRBV7-9 with TRBJ2-7, with TRBD1 as a possible D gene (5 bases). The CDR3 runs to 14 residues. Looked up from germline, CDR1 is SEHNR and CDR2 is FQNEAQ (reference sequence). Between the trimmed V and J ends, which lost 6 bases and 2 bases, there was a span of 14 bases. The CDR3 DNA follows: TGTGCCAGCAGTTCATTCAGGGTTCCCTACGAGCAGTACTTC. Amino acids: CASSSFRVPYEQYF.

The V gene is TRBV7-2, the J gene TRBJ2-7, with 7 nucleotides matching TRBD2. The CDR3 is made up of 13 amino acids. Germline V gene data show CDR1 as SGHTA and CDR2 as FQGNSA. V was pared by 4 bases and J by 4 bases, with 4 bases of the junction left unmatched. The CDR3 loop reads CASSWDYQYEQYF. The CDR3 DNA reads TGTGCCAGCAGCTGGGACTACCAATACGAGCAGTACTTC.

The chain joins TRBV4-1 to TRBJ2-1, with 11 nucleotides matching TRBD2. There are 17 residues in the CDR3. Trimming cost V 0 bases and J 4 bases; bases outside gene matches: 5. CDR1 is MGHRA and CDR2 is YSYEKL in the germline V gene. The CDR3 DNA is TGCGCCAGCAGCCAAGATCTCCTAGCGGGGGGATACAATGAGCAGTTCTTC. The encoded protein is CASSQDLLAGGYNEQFF.

This clonotype was picked up a small number of times. The gene calls are TRBV7-9 and TRBJ2-1; 9 bases align to TRBD1. CDR3 length equals 15 residues. Unmatched junction bases numbered 9, after V lost 4 bases and J lost 8 bases. Germline-derived CDR1 and CDR2 are SEHNR and FQNEAQ (reference sequence). CDR3 DNA sequence: TGTGCCAGCAGCTCCTCCGGGACAGGGTTTGATGAGCAGTTCTTC. The encoded protein is CASSSSGTGFDEQFF.

This clonotype was found many times. CDR3 coding DNA: TGTGCCAGCAGCTTGGGTGGGGGGACGGACTCCTACGAGCAGTACTTC. The encoded protein is CASSLGGGTDSYEQYF. The chain recombines TRBV7-2 with TRBJ2-7, with D possibly being TRBD2 (6 bases). CDR3 size: 16 residues. Trimming took off 3 bases at V and 0 bases at J, with 15 bases between the two ends. Germline lookup yields CDR1 SGHTA and CDR2 FQGNSA.

This clonotype was seen repeatedly, ten times or more. The chain uses TRBV7-2 and TRBJ2-1; D remains ambiguous. Germline V CDR1 and CDR2: SGHTA, FQGNSA. The CDR3 loop spans 13 amino acids. Trimming removed 1 base at V and 10 bases at J, with 11 bases between. The CDR3 DNA reads as TGTGCCAGCAGCTTAGATCCTCTGGCGGAGCAGTTCTTC. It is translated as CASSLDPLAEQFF.

This sequence joins TRBV19 and TRBJ1-1; D not resolved. The V gene lost 5 bases and the J gene lost 3 bases, with 13 bases spanning the gap. The CDR3 extends over 14 amino acids. Germline CDR1 reads LNHDA; CDR2 reads SQIVND (reference sequence). CDR3 nucleotides: TGTGCCAGTAGTGGTTTAGGAGCAGACACTGAAGCTTTCTTT. Its protein product is CASSGLGADTEAFF.

The rearrangement uses TRBV10-3 and TRBJ2-1; D is unclear. The CDR3 is 17 amino acids. Germline V gene data show CDR1 as ENHRY and CDR2 as SYGVKD. The V end was cut by 3 bases, the J end by 8 bases, with 23 bases between. CDR3 amino acids: CAISELPEKGSGHEQFF. The CDR3 coding sequence is TGTGCCATCAGTGAACTCCCAGAAAAAGGTAGTGGGCATGAGCAGTTCTTC.

This clonotype appeared a few times. The chain is built from TRBV5-8 and TRBJ2-7; D perhaps matches TRBD1 (6 bases). CDR1 SGHTS and CDR2 YDEGEE come from the germline V gene. The CDR3 totals 13 residues. Trimming took 0 bases from V and 6 from J, leaving 10 bases between them. This CDR3 is CASSLDGGGEQYF. The DNA of the CDR3 is TGTGCCAGCAGCTTGGATGGGGGCGGCGAGCAGTACTTC.

The chain joins TRBV10-3 to TRBJ1-1; D is perhaps TRBD1 (5 bases). The CDR3 runs to 17 residues. Germline V CDR1 and CDR2: ENHRY, SYGVKD. Trimming removed 3 bases at V and 0 bases at J, with 17 bases between. The DNA of the CDR3 is TGTGCCATCAGTGAAGCGGGACTTGGGGTTATGAACACTGAAGCTTTCTTT. Protein sequence: CAISEAGLGVMNTEAFF.

This clonotype appeared a few times. This sequence joins TRBV9 and TRBJ1-2; 7 bases match TRBD1. The CDR3 contains 17 residues. The V gene end was trimmed by 3 bases and the J gene end by 0 bases; junction bases not matched to a gene: 11. Germline V gene sequence: CDR1 SGDLS, CDR2 YYNGEE. As DNA, the CDR3 is TGTGCCAGCAGCGAACCCGGGACAGACTCCACTAACTATGGCTACACCTTC. As protein: CASSEPGTDSTNYGYTF.

The chain employs TRBV7-9 and TRBJ2-7; D is possibly TRBD2 (5 bases). This CDR3 region has 13 residues. CDR1 and CDR2 (germline): SEHNR, FQNEAQ (reference sequence). V gave up 7 bases and J gave up 7 bases, with 17 bases separating them. CDR3 protein: CASTEDGVLEQYF. CDR3 DNA sequence: TGTGCCAGCACTGAGGACGGGGTCTTGGAGCAGTACTTC. The full variable domain, in which reference TRBV7-9 and TRBJ2-7 provide the parts outside the CDR3, is DTGVSQNPRHKITKRGQNVTFRCDPISEHNRLYWYRQTLGQGPEFLTYFQNEAQLEKSRLLSDRFSAERPKGSFSTLEIQRTEQGDSAMYLCASTEDGVLEQYFGPGTRLTVT.

CDR3 coding DNA: TGTGCCAGCAGCCCGGGCCACGGGCCCGCTAATGAAAAACTGTTTTTT. Its protein is CASSPGHGPANEKLFF. V usage is TRBV12-3 or TRBV12-4 and J usage is TRBJ1-4, with D unclear. Trimming pared 6 bases from V and 3 bases from J, leaving 17 bases between. This CDR3 has 16 residues.

The chain links TRBV7-6 to TRBJ1-3; 8 bases align to TRBD1. Germline V lookup: CDR1 SGHVS, CDR2 FNYEAQ. V lost 6 bases to trimming and J lost 4 bases; unmatched junction nucleotides: 5. CDR3 length equals 14 residues. CDR3 in DNA: TGTGCCAGCAGTTTGACAGGGGCGGGAAACACCATATATTTT. It is translated as CASSLTGAGNTIYF.

This chain connects TRBV19 to TRBJ2-4; 9 bases fit TRBD2. Germline V lookup: CDR1 LNHDA, CDR2 SQIVND (reference sequence). After removal of 4 bases from V and 6 bases from J, the junction contained 13 bases not matched to a gene. The CDR3 extends over 17 amino acids. The DNA of the CDR3 is TGTGCCAGTAGTAAGAGGGCCGCGGGGGGGCCTGGAAACATTCAGTACTTC. It encodes CASSKRAAGGPGNIQYF. Using reference TRBV19 and TRBJ2-4 for the parts outside the CDR3, the full variable domain is DGGITQSPKYLFRKEGQNVTLSCEQNLNHDAMYWYRQDPGQGLRLIYYSQIVNDFQKGDIAEGYSVSREKKESFPLTVTSAQKNPTAFYLCASSKRAAGGPGNIQYFGAGTRLSVL.

This sequence joins TRBV11-2 and TRBJ2-3; a weak D match, TRBD2 (6 bases). CDR1 and CDR2 from the germline V gene are SGHAT and FQNNGV. The V end lost 6 bases, the J end lost 2 bases, and 12 bases lay between the germline ends. The CDR3 extends over 14 amino acids. This chain's CDR3 is CASRQLDYTDTQYF. CDR3 DNA: TGTGCCAGCAGACAGTTGGACTACACAGATACGCAGTATTTT.

The chain joins TRBV7-6 to TRBJ1-2; 8 nucleotides match TRBD1. CDR1 is SGHVS and CDR2 is FNYEAQ in the germline V gene. Trimming removed 1 base from V and 8 bases from J; junction bases left unmatched: 18. This CDR3 is built from 18 residues. The CDR3 reads CASSLGGVGQGGTSGYTF. The CDR3, as DNA: TGTGCCAGCAGCTTAGGTGGGGTCGGACAGGGTGGGACGAGCGGCTACACCTTC.

The rearrangement links TRBV19 to TRBJ2-3; D not resolved. Trimming left V 9 bases short and J 4 bases short, with 20 bases between. The CDR3 contains 15 residues. Germline CDR1 and CDR2: LNHDA and SQIVND (reference sequence). CDR3 bases: TGTGCCAGCAGTCAGACGAGCCTTAATGCAGATACGCAGTATTTT. It specifies CASSQTSLNADTQYF.

This clonotype was counted only a few times. The CDR3 sequence: CASSFSTAYGYTF. CDR3 sequence (DNA): TGTGCCAGCAGCTTCTCGACAGCATATGGCTACACCTTC. The chain links TRBV7-8 to TRBJ1-2; TRBD1 is a possible D gene (5 bases). Germline V gives CDR1 SGHVS, CDR2 FQNEAQ. V was pared by 3 bases and J by 5 bases, with 10 bases between. This CDR3 is 13 amino acids long.

J is TRBJ1-1 and V is TRBV19; 8 nucleotides line up with TRBD1. The CDR3 loop spans 15 amino acids. Unmatched junction bases numbered 5, after V lost 1 base and J lost 4 bases. CDR1 and CDR2 (germline): LNHDA, SQIVND (reference sequence). CDR3 nucleotides: TGTGCCAGTAGTATAGCGGACACAGGGGGCACTGAAGCTTTCTTT. This gives the protein CASSIADTGGTEAFF.

This clonotype was recorded once. Here the CDR3 reads CASREGTAYSNQPQHF. In DNA form, the CDR3 reads TGTGCCAGCAGGGAAGGGACGGCATATAGCAATCAGCCCCAGCATTTT. This rearrangement joins TRBV6-6 to TRBJ1-5, with D perhaps matching TRBD1 (5 bases). Looked up from germline, CDR1 is MNHNY and CDR2 is SVGAGI (reference sequence). The V and J ends lost 6 bases and 0 bases respectively, with 15 bases between them. The CDR3 covers 16 residues.

The V gene is TRBV7-2, the J gene TRBJ2-1; D gene uncertain. The CDR3 covers 14 residues. CDR1 is SGHTA, CDR2 FQGNSA, per germline. Trimming stripped 2 bases from V and 9 bases from J, with 14 bases between. The CDR3 spells CASSLSAGYSEQFF. The CDR3 DNA is TGTGCCAGCAGCTTAAGCGCCGGGTATTCTGAGCAGTTCTTC.